The T cell receptor beta chain under discussion was sequenced for a study of CD8+CD57+ T cells in acquired aplastic anemia. Study-wide points: Patients and controls were found to share fewer than 35 CD8+ CDR3 sequences. Between patients and controls, CD8+ Simpson's diversity did not vary significantly.

The germline V and J ends were trimmed by 2 bases and 3 bases, with 10 bases remaining between them. CDR1 and CDR2 from the germline V gene are SGHTA and FQGTGA. This CDR3 region has 14 residues. Genomic DNA, serving as template, underwent TCR beta VDJ and CDR3 profiling. TCRdb redid the calling of the reads with MiXCR, one entry per CDR3 protein. The sample records around 230,000 distinct CDR3 sequences, 61% being singletons. A note on this clonotype: Its specificity is unknown.

This chain connects TRBV7-3 to TRBJ1-2, with D perhaps matching TRBD1 (5 bases). This clonotype was obtained from a human donor in good health. Sequencing was done on a sample of sorted CD4+, CD8+, or CD8+CD57+ T cells (not recorded which) from PBMCs. The DNA of the CDR3 is TGTGCCAGCAGCTTAGGGGACGCGGACTATGGCTACACCTTC. This codes for CASSLGDADYGYTF. Drawing the rest from reference TRBV7-3 and TRBJ1-2, the complete variable domain is GAGVSQTPSNKVTEKGKYVELRCDPISGHTALYWYRQSLGQGPEFLIYFQGTGAADDSGLPNDRFFAVRPEGSVSTLKIQRTERGDSAVYLCASSLGDADYGYTFGSGTRLTVV.